This record concerns one T cell receptor beta chain sequence. The V segment lost 7 bases and the J segment 7 bases; nucleotides outside the gene matches: 7. Germline assignment: CDR1 MDHEN and CDR2 SYDVKM. The length of the CDR3 is 14 residues. The sample is drawn from a study of blood T cells in healthy people across ages. Background on the study: Through template switching, about one barcoded beta molecule was captured per two T cells, as measured in model experiments.

Sample-barcoded 5' priming and a J-beta primer mix drove a second PCR of about 6 to 12 cycles. A template-switch adaptor containing 12 random nucleotides labeled each cDNA molecule. TCRdb recomputed calls from the 5' RACE reads with MiXCR, one row per CDR3 protein. The data show about 400,000 distinct CDR3 sequences, 50% to 60% seen once. This rearrangement joins TRBV28 to TRBJ1-4; TRBD1 matches 9 bases. Sequencing input: blood. The sequence was collected from a man aged 60-69 years in good health. The CDR3 protein is CASTPGQGIEKLFF. The CDR3 nucleotides are TGTGCCAGCACCCCGGGACAGGGAATTGAAAAACTGTTTTTT. The full variable domain, in which reference TRBV28 and TRBJ1-4 provide the parts outside the CDR3, is DVKVTQSSRYLVKRTGEKVFLECVQDMDHENMFWYRQDPGLGLRLIYFSYDVKMKEKGDIPEGYSVSREKKERFSLILESASTNQTSMYLCASTPGQGIEKLFFGSGTQLSVL.